Sequencing of this T cell receptor beta chain was carried out in a study of T cell responses to AZD1222 COVID-19 vaccine. Some clones are missing from TCRdb's copy, which holds only in-frame ones; the method was immunoSEQ multiplex PCR. Counted here are roughly 99,000 clones, more than 85% occurring once; the ten biggest clones make up around 8%. The CDR3 consists of 16 residues. Trimming removed 3 bases from V and 0 bases from J; junction bases left unmatched: 5. Per the germline V gene, CDR1 is KGHSH and CDR2 is LQKENI. Here the sequenced sample was peripheral blood, taken 28 days after the second AZD1222 dose. The chain links TRBV18 to TRBJ2-3, with TRBD2 matching over 8 bases. The clonotype originates from an adult who received the AZD1222 COVID-19 vaccine. This chain's CDR3 is CASSPNVAGSTDTQYF. CDR3 coding DNA: TGTGCCAGCTCACCGAATGTAGCGGGGAGCACAGATACGCAGTATTTT.